Listed below are T cell receptor beta chains from one sample, sequenced in a study of T cell responses to AZD1222 COVID-19 vaccine. The protocol was immunoSEQ multiplex PCR, while the TCRdb copy is restricted to in-frame clones and leaves out a portion. Of about 78,000 clones in the sample, roughly 88% were seen once. This sample comprised peripheral blood, obtained on day 0 of MenACWY control vaccination. The receptors derive from an adult in good health. The CDR3 runs from the conserved cysteine through the conserved F or W. The order of the fields is D gene, clone size, V gene, J gene, CDR3 protein, CDR3 DNA. The D gene is left open where the match is weak. The size entry is marked missing in some rows and otherwise reads once, few, many or a size class.

D: -
size: -
V: TRBV4-1
J: TRBJ2-5
CDR3: CASSPDQPGWETQYF
DNA: TGCGCCAGCAGCCCCGACCAGCCGGGCTGGGAGACCCAGTACTTC

D: -
size: -
V: TRBV28
J: TRBJ2-1
CDR3: CASSSWGTTGYNEQFF
DNA: TGTGCCAGCAGTTCATGGGGGACCACGGGGTACAATGAGCAGTTCTTC

D: -
size: -
V: TRBV2
J: TRBJ2-5
CDR3: CASKVAGAGETQYF
DNA: TGTGCCAGCAAGGTTGCGGGGGCGGGAGAGACCCAGTACTTC

D: -
size: -
V: TRBV7-2
J: TRBJ1-1
CDR3: CASSFSTKYEAFF
DNA: TGTGCCAGCAGCTTCTCGACAAAATATGAAGCTTTCTTT

D: -
size: -
V: TRBV24-1
J: TRBJ2-5
CDR3: CATSATGSHQETQYF
DNA: TGTGCCACCAGTGCAACAGGGTCACACCAAGAGACCCAGTACTTC

D: -
size: -
V: TRBV11-3
J: TRBJ1-3
CDR3: CASSARAFSGNTIYF
DNA: TGTGCCAGCAGCGCCAGGGCGTTTTCTGGAAACACCATATATTTT

D: -
size: -
V: TRBV19
J: TRBJ2-2
CDR3: CASFGGHGTGELFF
DNA: TGTGCCAGTTTCGGGGGCCATGGCACCGGGGAGCTGTTTTTT

D: -
size: -
V: TRBV6-2/TRBV6-3
J: TRBJ1-5
CDR3: CASSFRAFNQPQHF
DNA: TGTGCCAGCAGTTTCCGGGCCTTCAATCAGCCCCAGCATTTT

D: -
size: -
V: TRBV6-5
J: TRBJ1-2
CDR3: CASSSGRYGYTF
DNA: TGTGCCAGCAGCTCAGGGAGGTATGGCTACACCTTC

D: TRBD1
size: -
V: TRBV5-1
J: TRBJ1-1
CDR3: CASGSGTGMNTEAFF
DNA: TGCGCCAGCGGCTCCGGGACAGGGATGAACACTGAAGCTTTCTTT

D: TRBD2
size: -
V: TRBV6-4
J: TRBJ2-3
CDR3: CASSAGGRGDTQYF
DNA: TGTGCCAGCAGTGCGGGGGGAAGAGGGGATACGCAGTATTTT

D: TRBD1
size: -
V: TRBV4-1
J: TRBJ2-7
CDR3: CASSQSGTGNEQYF
DNA: TGCGCCAGCAGCCAATCCGGGACAGGTAACGAGCAGTACTTC

D: TRBD1
size: -
V: TRBV11-2
J: TRBJ1-4
CDR3: CASSIRQGDNEKLFF
DNA: TGTGCCAGCAGCATAAGACAGGGCGATAATGAAAAACTGTTTTTT

D: TRBD1
size: -
V: TRBV4-3
J: TRBJ1-2
CDR3: CASSQEVTGALLYGYTF
DNA: TGCGCCAGCAGCCAAGAAGTGACAGGGGCCTTACTGTATGGCTACACCTTC

D: TRBD1
size: once
V: TRBV6-6
J: TRBJ2-1
CDR3: CASSYGTGIFF
DNA: TGTGCCAGCAGTTACGGGACAGGGATATTCTTC

D: -
size: -
V: TRBV5-5
J: TRBJ1-2
CDR3: CASSFTAGAGDTF
DNA: TGTGCCAGCAGCTTCACTGCAGGGGCCGGGGACACCTTC

D: TRBD1
size: -
V: TRBV7-2
J: TRBJ1-3
CDR3: CASSLASQGGGWYF
DNA: TGTGCCAGCAGCTTAGCGTCCCAGGGGGGAGGATGGTATTTT

D: -
size: -
V: TRBV5-1
J: TRBJ1-6
CDR3: CASSWAREVGEPLHF
DNA: TGCGCCAGCAGCTGGGCTCGGGAGGTTGGGGAACCCCTCCACTTT

D: -
size: -
V: TRBV15
J: TRBJ2-3
CDR3: CATSRVEDTQYF
DNA: TGTGCCACCAGCAGAGTTGAAGATACGCAGTATTTT

D: TRBD1
size: -
V: TRBV7-6
J: TRBJ1-5
CDR3: CASSPDRVRNQPQHF
DNA: TGTGCCAGCAGCCCAGACAGGGTTCGCAATCAGCCCCAGCATTTT

D: TRBD2
size: -
V: TRBV4-2
J: TRBJ2-1
CDR3: CASSQGKTGGQNEQFF
DNA: TGTGCCAGCAGCCAAGGAAAGACGGGGGGGCAGAATGAGCAGTTCTTC

D: -
size: once
V: TRBV12-3/TRBV12-4
J: TRBJ2-5
CDR3: CASSLSPETQYF
DNA: TGTGCCAGCAGTTTATCCCCAGAGACCCAGTACTTC

D: -
size: -
V: TRBV5-6
J: TRBJ1-4
CDR3: CASSLWAGEKLFF
DNA: TGTGCCAGCAGCTTGTGGGCAGGCGAAAAACTGTTTTTT

D: TRBD2
size: -
V: TRBV4-3
J: TRBJ2-5
CDR3: CASSPGTSGGHTQETQYF
DNA: TGCGCCAGCAGCCCGGGGACTAGCGGGGGGCATACACAAGAGACCCAGTACTTC

D: -
size: -
V: TRBV30
J: TRBJ1-4
CDR3: CASTTEGGRNEKLFF
DNA: TGTGCCTCCACGACCGAAGGAGGGCGGAATGAAAAACTGTTTTTT

D: -
size: -
V: TRBV3-1/TRBV3-2
J: TRBJ1-1
CDR3: CASRRSNTEAFF
DNA: TGTGCCAGCCGACGGTCGAACACTGAAGCTTTCTTT

D: -
size: -
V: TRBV7-3
J: TRBJ2-2
CDR3: CASSHLSAGSNTGELFF
DNA: TGTGCCAGCAGCCACTTAAGCGCGGGCTCGAACACCGGGGAGCTGTTTTTT

D: TRBD1
size: -
V: TRBV6-5
J: TRBJ1-2
CDR3: CASSYSGQDNYGYTF
DNA: TGTGCCAGCAGTTACTCAGGACAGGATAACTATGGCTACACCTTC

D: TRBD1
size: -
V: TRBV6-2/TRBV6-3
J: TRBJ2-7
CDR3: CASSYSPTGTSYEQYF
DNA: TGTGCCAGCAGTTACTCTCCGACAGGGACCTCCTACGAGCAGTACTTC

D: TRBD2
size: once
V: TRBV18
J: TRBJ2-5
CDR3: CASSPRPQGGEETQYF
DNA: TGTGCCAGCTCACCAAGGCCCCAGGGAGGGGAAGAGACCCAGTACTTC

D: -
size: -
V: TRBV18
J: TRBJ1-6
CDR3: CASSRGRGDNSPLHF
DNA: TGTGCCAGCTCACGGGGCAGGGGTGACAATTCACCCCTCCACTTT

D: -
size: -
V: TRBV5-6
J: TRBJ1-1
CDR3: CASSLVGPNTEAFF
DNA: TGTGCCAGCAGCTTGGTGGGCCCGAACACTGAAGCTTTCTTT

D: TRBD1
size: -
V: TRBV9
J: TRBJ1-2
CDR3: CASSATRQGDGYTF
DNA: TGTGCCAGCAGCGCTACGAGGCAGGGGGACGGCTACACCTTC

D: -
size: -
V: TRBV20-1
J: TRBJ1-3
CDR3: CSAPFGNTIYF
DNA: TGCAGTGCTCCATTCGGAAACACCATATATTTT

D: -
size: -
V: TRBV5-1
J: TRBJ1-4
CDR3: CASSFAGAGEKLFF
DNA: TGCGCCAGCAGCTTCGCAGGGGCTGGTGAAAAACTGTTTTTT

D: -
size: -
V: TRBV30
J: TRBJ1-5
CDR3: CAWSVISSNQPQHF
DNA: TGTGCCTGGAGTGTAATATCTAGCAATCAGCCCCAGCATTTT

D: -
size: once
V: TRBV12-3/TRBV12-4
J: TRBJ1-1
CDR3: CASRAMLNTEAFF
DNA: TGTGCCAGCAGGGCGATGCTGAACACTGAAGCTTTCTTT

D: -
size: -
V: TRBV29-1
J: TRBJ1-4
CDR3: CSVGQFGTLNEKLFF
DNA: TGCAGCGTTGGACAGTTCGGGACACTTAATGAAAAACTGTTTTTT

D: -
size: -
V: TRBV6-5
J: TRBJ2-5
CDR3: CATRPQGMETQYF
DNA: TGTGCCACCAGACCCCAGGGAATGGAGACCCAGTACTTC

D: TRBD2
size: -
V: TRBV7-3
J: TRBJ2-3
CDR3: CASSLVPSGDTQYF
DNA: TGTGCCAGCAGCTTAGTGCCTAGCGGAGATACGCAGTATTTT

D: -
size: -
V: TRBV11-2
J: TRBJ2-2
CDR3: CASSFIDTGELFF
DNA: TGTGCCAGCAGCTTTATTGACACCGGGGAGCTGTTTTTT

D: -
size: once
V: TRBV24-1
J: TRBJ2-2
CDR3: CATMDSSTGELFF
DNA: TGTGCCACTATGGACTCGAGCACCGGGGAGCTGTTTTTT

D: -
size: -
V: TRBV7-9
J: TRBJ2-2
CDR3: CASSLVGRDTGELFF
DNA: TGTGCCAGCAGCTTAGTGGGACGAGACACCGGGGAGCTGTTTTTT

D: -
size: -
V: TRBV3-1/TRBV3-2
J: TRBJ1-2
CDR3: CASSPDRKNYGYTF
DNA: TGTGCCAGCAGCCCCGACAGGAAAAACTATGGCTACACCTTC

D: TRBD1
size: -
V: TRBV30
J: TRBJ2-7
CDR3: CAWSVQGILLVEQYF
DNA: TGTGCCTGGAGTGTACAGGGGATCCTCCTCGTCGAGCAGTACTTC

D: -
size: -
V: TRBV7-2
J: TRBJ2-7
CDR3: CASSLVNRAASYEQYF
DNA: TGTGCCAGCAGCTTAGTTAACAGGGCCGCTTCCTACGAGCAGTACTTC

D: TRBD1
size: -
V: TRBV30
J: TRBJ1-6
CDR3: CAWRDRDFYNSPLHF
DNA: TGTGCCTGGAGGGACAGGGACTTTTATAATTCACCCCTCCACTTT

D: -
size: once
V: TRBV3-1/TRBV3-2
J: TRBJ1-3
CDR3: CASSRGTGNTIYF
DNA: TGTGCCAGCAGCCGGGGTACTGGAAACACCATATATTTT

D: TRBD1
size: -
V: TRBV7-6
J: TRBJ1-1
CDR3: CASSFGQGAGEAFF
DNA: TGTGCCAGCAGCTTTGGGCAGGGGGCGGGTGAAGCTTTCTTT

D: -
size: -
V: TRBV5-1
J: TRBJ1-5
CDR3: CASSLGGTGQPQHF
DNA: TGCGCCAGCAGCTTGGGCGGGACGGGTCAGCCCCAGCATTTT

D: -
size: -
V: TRBV5-5
J: TRBJ1-1
CDR3: CASVTRRTANTEAFF
DNA: TGTGCCAGTGTAACACGGAGGACAGCGAACACTGAAGCTTTCTTT

D: -
size: -
V: TRBV5-1
J: TRBJ2-7
CDR3: CASSSKGYPTYEQYF
DNA: TGCGCCAGCAGCTCAAAAGGGTATCCCACCTACGAGCAGTACTTC

D: -
size: -
V: TRBV3-1/TRBV3-2
J: TRBJ2-3
CDR3: CASSQAQRTSSTDTQYF
DNA: TGTGCCAGCAGCCAAGCACAGCGGACTTCTAGCACAGATACGCAGTATTTT

D: TRBD1
size: -
V: TRBV11-3
J: TRBJ1-6
CDR3: CASSPGTDRNSPLHF
DNA: TGTGCCAGCAGCCCCGGGACAGACAGAAATTCACCCCTCCACTTT

D: -
size: -
V: TRBV19
J: TRBJ1-5
CDR3: CASLDRASNQPQHF
DNA: TGTGCCAGTTTGGACAGAGCTAGCAATCAGCCCCAGCATTTT

D: -
size: -
V: TRBV2
J: TRBJ2-5
CDR3: CASSESAGQETQYF
DNA: TGTGCCAGCAGTGAATCAGCAGGACAAGAGACCCAGTACTTC

D: -
size: once
V: TRBV12-3/TRBV12-4
J: TRBJ2-1
CDR3: CASTQDVVNEQFF
DNA: TGTGCCAGCACTCAGGATGTGGTTAATGAGCAGTTCTTC

D: -
size: -
V: TRBV6-5
J: TRBJ2-7
CDR3: CASSYVQGASYEQYF
DNA: TGTGCCAGCAGTTACGTGCAGGGTGCCTCCTACGAGCAGTACTTC

D: TRBD2
size: -
V: TRBV7-2
J: TRBJ2-3
CDR3: CASSSGLGTYTDTQYF
DNA: TGTGCCAGCAGCTCCGGACTAGGGACCTACACAGATACGCAGTATTTT